This T cell receptor (beta chain) was observed in a study of identical twins. Germline assignment: CDR1 MNHEY and CDR2 SVGEGT. This CDR3 is built from 15 residues. The germline V and J ends were trimmed by 5 bases and 3 bases, with 14 bases remaining between them. TCRdb itself ran the 5' RACE reads through MiXCR, one entry per CDR3 protein. In the table there are about 530,000 distinct CDR3 sequences, roughly 15% of which are singletons. These data were also reused for a study on yellow fever vaccine responses in identical twins.

The sequenced sample consisted of CD4+ T cells sorted from blood. The TCR comes from a woman between 18 and 29 years old in good health. The chain combines TRBV6-2 or TRBV6-3 with TRBJ2-1, with D hard to call. The CDR3 bases are TGTGCCAGCAGTACCCGGAGCCAGTTCTACAATGAGCAGTTCTTC. Encoded protein: CASSTRSQFYNEQFF.